The next 13 T cell receptor beta chains were all read from a single sample in a study of OX40 agonist ivuxolimab in advanced cancers. Preparation of the library involved the immunoSEQ multiplex PCR assay. TCRdb provides this immuneACCESS table in a form limited to in-frame rearrangements. Some clones are lacking; in checked studies, under half of them reflect an unresolved V gene, and why the rest are absent is not known. The sample table contains 25,000 to 30,000 clones; only one count was recorded for about 81% of them. Approximately 20% of the sample is in the top ten clones. Specimen: CD4+ or CD8+ T cells sorted from blood, collected in a trial of the OX40 agonist ivuxolimab. These receptors were collected from an adult with an advanced solid tumor such as melanoma, head and neck, liver or kidney cancer.

The gene calls are TRBV6-5 and TRBJ2-5, with D possibly being TRBD1 (6 bases). Gene TRBJ2-7 matches the end of the DNA better, so the J call may be wrong. Germline CDR1 reads MNHEY; CDR2 reads SVGAGI. This CDR3 is built from 15 residues. The CDR3 reads CASSYMAGDSYEQYF. CDR3 DNA: TGTGCCAGCAGTTACATGGCAGGGGATAGCTACGAGCAGTACTTC.

V is TRBV29-1 and J is TRBJ2-7, with a weak D call TRBD1 (8 bases). This CDR3 contains 14 residues. CDR1 and CDR2 from the germline V gene are SQVTM and ANQGSEA. V dropped 5 bases and J dropped 4 bases, with 18 bases sitting between them. DNA of the CDR3: TGCAGCGTTCTGAACAGGGGGGGTATGTACGAGCAGTACTTC. Residues: CSVLNRGGMYEQYF.

The J gene is TRBJ1-5, the V gene TRBV5-1, with D unresolved. The CDR3 is 14 amino acids. Germline CDR1 and CDR2: SGHRS and YFSETQ. Trimming cost V 4 bases and J 1 base, with 9 bases left between them. In DNA, the CDR3 is TGCGCCAGCAGCCCCTGGGGAAGCAATCAGCCCCAGCATTTT. This translates into CASSPWGSNQPQHF.

The chain recombines TRBV2 with TRBJ2-4; 10 bases fit TRBD2. In germline, CDR1 is SNHLY, CDR2 FYNNEI. This CDR3 region has 14 residues. V trimming: 8 bases; J trimming: 3 bases; junction bases outside the gene matches: 4. The CDR3 DNA follows: TGTGCCAGCGAAGCGGGGGGGGGCAAAAACATTCAGTACTTC. This codes for CASEAGGGKNIQYF.

The rearrangement uses TRBV23-1 and TRBJ2-2; 10 positions agree with TRBD1. TRBV23-1 is an ORF, with its function uncertain. The CDR3 runs to 13 residues. J was trimmed by 3 bases and V by 8 bases; bases with no gene match: 0. CDR3 residues: CASGQGDTGELFF. DNA for the CDR3: TGCGCCAGCGGACAGGGGGACACCGGGGAGCTGTTTTTT.

The chain recombines TRBV5-1 with TRBJ1-2, with TRBD1 matching over 7 bases. This CDR3 has 16 residues. Per germline, CDR1 SGHRS and CDR2 YFSETQ. After removal of 5 bases from V and 6 bases from J, the junction contained 16 bases not matched to a gene. This CDR3 reads CASRFGTAPLGDGYTF. The CDR3 nucleotides read TGCGCCAGCAGGTTCGGGACAGCCCCCCTGGGTGATGGCTACACCTTC. Using reference TRBV5-1 and TRBJ1-2 for the parts outside the CDR3, the full variable domain is KAGVTQTPRYLIKTRGQQVTLSCSPISGHRSVSWYQQTPGQGLQFLFEYFSETQRNKGNFPGRFSGRQFSNSRSEMNVSTLELGDSALYLCASRFGTAPLGDGYTFGSGTRLTVV.

The count of this clone is one. The chain links TRBV28 to TRBJ1-3; the D is unclear. The CDR3 runs 15 residues. Between the trimmed V and J ends, which lost 5 bases and 0 bases, there was a span of 11 bases. Germline CDR1 reads MDHEN; CDR2 reads SYDVKM. This chain's CDR3 is CASSKIPNSGNTIYF. CDR3 coding DNA: TGTGCCAGCAGTAAGATCCCGAACTCTGGAAACACCATATATTTT.

The chain has TRBV27 and TRBJ2-1, with TRBD2 identical over 9 bases. The CDR3 loop spans 17 amino acids. The ends lost 6 bases at V and 0 bases at J; junction bases unmatched: 9. CDR1 and CDR2 from the germline V gene are MNHEY and SMNVEV (reference sequence). The CDR3 DNA reads TGTGCCAGCAGACTGACTAGCGGAGATAGCTCCTACAATGAGCAGTTCTTC. Its translation is CASRLTSGDSSYNEQFF.

The chain joins TRBV7-6 to TRBJ2-3; maybe TRBD2 (6 bases). This CDR3 region has 20 residues. Germline loops: CDR1 SGHVS, CDR2 FNYEAQ. The ends were cut back, 5 bases at V and 0 bases at J, with 27 bases in the middle. The CDR3 region has the DNA TGTGCCAGCAGCGATAGCACCCCCCGGGGGTGGACCCAGAGCACAGATACGCAGTATTTT. Translation gives CASSDSTPRGWTQSTDTQYF.

As DNA, the CDR3 is TGCGCCAGCAGTGAGATCGGGGAATCATTGGGCGAGCAGTACTTC. This encodes CASSEIGESLGEQYF. V gene TRBV10-2 combines with J gene TRBJ2-7; tentative D call: TRBD2 (5 bases). The CDR3 length is 15 residues. V gave up 2 bases and J gave up 6 bases, with 17 bases separating them. CDR1 and CDR2 from the germline V gene are WSHSY and SAAADI.

By share of the sample, this clone is medium-sized. The chain combines TRBV6-5 with TRBJ1-2; the D is unclear. The CDR3 totals 14 residues. The V end lost 0 bases, the J end lost 8 bases, and 13 bases lay between the germline ends. Germline CDR1 and CDR2: MNHEY and SVGAGI. DNA of the CDR3: TGTGCCAGCAGTTACTCTGGGGAAACGGGAGGCTACACCTTC. Its translation is CASSYSGETGGYTF.

The V gene is TRBV9, the J gene TRBJ2-3; unclear D gene. Germline V lookup: CDR1 SGDLS, CDR2 YYNGEE. V was pared by 0 bases and J by 6 bases, with 5 bases between. There are 12 residues in the CDR3. CDR3 loop: CASSVDLDTQYF. The CDR3 nucleotides are TGTGCCAGCAGCGTAGATCTCGATACGCAGTATTTT. The full variable domain, its missing parts supplied by reference TRBV9 and TRBJ2-3, is DSGVTQTPKHLITATGQRVTLRCSPRSGDLSVYWYQQSLDQGLQFLIQYYNGEERAKGNILERFSAQQFPDLHSELNLSSLELGDSALYFCASSVDLDTQYFGPGTRLTVL.

This rearrangement joins TRBV12-5 to TRBJ2-3; 7 nucleotides agree with TRBD2. The CDR3 consists of 15 residues. Per the germline V gene, CDR1 is LGHNT and CDR2 is FRNRAP. The V gene end was trimmed by 5 bases and the J gene end by 4 bases; junction bases not matched to a gene: 9. This chain's CDR3 is CASGPSGGWADTQYF. CDR3 DNA: TGTGCTAGTGGTCCTTCGGGGGGTTGGGCAGATACGCAGTATTTT.